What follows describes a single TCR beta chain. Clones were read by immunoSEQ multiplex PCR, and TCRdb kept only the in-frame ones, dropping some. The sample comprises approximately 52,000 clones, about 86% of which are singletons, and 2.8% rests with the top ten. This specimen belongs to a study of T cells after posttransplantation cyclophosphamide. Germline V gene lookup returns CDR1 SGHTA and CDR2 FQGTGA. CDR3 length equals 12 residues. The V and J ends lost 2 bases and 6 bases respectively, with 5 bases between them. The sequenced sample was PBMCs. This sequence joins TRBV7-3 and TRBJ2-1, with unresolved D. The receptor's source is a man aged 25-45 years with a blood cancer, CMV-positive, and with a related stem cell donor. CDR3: CASSLGRNEQFF. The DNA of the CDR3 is TGTGCCAGCAGCTTAGGGCGCAATGAGCAGTTCTTC.